This TCR beta chain derives from a study of a mutant IDH1 vaccine in newly diagnosed glioma (dated by TCRdb to 2020 to 2022). At the level of the whole study: Of the approximately 32 treated patients, roughly 60% were male and approximately 40% were female, and the mean age was approximately 40 years. Prior to enrollment, patients had been given standard therapy consisting of radiotherapy alone, temozolomide alone, or radiochemotherapy with temozolomide, with the combination given to most patients. Peripheral blood samples were drawn at six visits, namely V03 (baseline), V05, V07, V10, V12 and V13. Longitudinal TCRB deep sequencing was done for roughly 23 treated patients, wherever samples were available for exploratory analyses.

To note about this clone: Its target antigen remains unknown. The record has no base qualities; no much larger clone is one base away.

The study at large found these results: Changes in the top peripheral T cell clonotypes picked up by TCRB sequencing did not appear to be linked to pseudoprogression. Immune responses induced by the vaccine were seen in approximately 93% of patients across multiple MHC alleles. It was noted by the authors that analyses of patient blood samples could not be reproduced owing to sample limitations. Selection of PBMC samples for TCRB deep sequencing was based on availability.

Libraries came from the immunoSEQ multiplex PCR assay. Rearranged TCR beta chain sequences were amplified using the hsTCRB Kit according to the manufacturer's protocol. Sequencing of TCRB libraries was carried out on an Illumina MiSeq. The paper's processing steps were these. The kit vendor's proprietary platform handled demultiplexing, trimming and gene mapping. TCRdb's version of the immuneACCESS table is confined to in-frame rearrangements and falls short of the full clone set. An unresolved V gene accounts for under half of the shortfall where checked; the remainder is of unknown origin. V, J and clone size reflect that table, while D and trimming were determined from the DNA. The sample profile shows tens of thousands of clones; 83% of them were found once. The top ten constitute 6% to 9.5% of the sample. Including the terminal cysteine and phenylalanine, the CDR3 comprises 14 residues. Just CDR3 DNA is preserved here, 42 bases in frame from base 1. Ends trimmed: V by 4 bases, J by 5 bases; bases unmatched to a gene: 3. From the germline V gene (reference sequence), CDR1 is SEHNR and CDR2 is FQNEAQ.

The time point label, read with the paper, signifies: baseline, week 1 (first vaccination visit). Per the publication, the treatment or condition label means: pre-vaccination baseline after standard-of-care therapy. Newly diagnosed WHO grade 3 or 4 IDH1-mutant astrocytomas showing loss of nuclear ATRX were present in the donors. The samples were drawn from NOA16, a multicentre, single-arm, open-label phase I trial in Germany that tested a mutant IDH1 peptide vaccine in humans for the first time. Blood drawn at visit V03 was used as the baseline sample for immunogenicity testing. Genomic DNA for TCRB sequencing was extracted from EDTA blood using the DNeasy Blood and Tissue Kit.

The sequence is built from TRBV7-9 and TRBJ2-4; a stretch of 9 junction bases matches TRBD1. The starting material was PBMCs, obtained from a glioma patient treated with radiotherapy, temozolomide or both. The receptor was isolated from a woman between 45 and 65 years old with glioma. The CDR3 region reads CASSWGTGQNIQYF. The bases are TGTGCCAGCAGCTGGGGGACAGGGCAAAACATTCAGTACTTC.